Listed below are T cell receptor beta chains from one sample, sequenced in a study of T cell repertoires in cytomegalovirus infection. For these TCRs, the target antigens are not known. A single record per CDR3 protein comes from TCRdb applying MiXCR to the reads. The table has under 850,000 distinct CDR3 sequences, around 32% seen once. This sample comprised cultured PBMCs, obtained from culture after CMV antigen stimulation. The receptors were gathered from a human donor in good health (CMV status not recorded). Some clones in this sample may be carry-over from other donors' samples. CDR3s include the opening cysteine and the closing phenylalanine or tryptophan. Fields, in order: J gene, D gene, V gene, clone size, CDR3 protein, CDR3 DNA. The D gene is left open where the match is weak. For some rows the clone size is stated as once, few or many, or as a class when expanded; others skip it.

j_call: TRBJ2-1; d_call: -; v_call: TRBV19; clone_size: once; cdr3_aa: CASSMQSSYNEQFF; cdr3_nt: TGTGCCAGTAGTATGCAGAGCTCCTACAATGAGCAGTTCTTC
j_call: TRBJ1-1; d_call: -; v_call: TRBV7-9; clone_size: -; cdr3_aa: CASLGTVYTEAFF; cdr3_nt: TGTGCCAGCCTGGGGACGGTTTACACTGAAGCTTTCTTT
j_call: TRBJ2-3; d_call: -; v_call: TRBV19; clone_size: few; cdr3_aa: CASSDVDREGTDTQYF; cdr3_nt: TGTGCCAGTAGCGACGTTGACAGGGAGGGAACAGATACGCAGTATTTT
j_call: TRBJ1-4; d_call: -; v_call: TRBV12-3/TRBV12-4; clone_size: many; cdr3_aa: CASTLGGEKLFF; cdr3_nt: TGTGCCAGCACCCTGGGCGGCGAAAAACTGTTTTTT
j_call: TRBJ2-1; d_call: -; v_call: TRBV7-8; clone_size: -; cdr3_aa: CASSSISAPGLDNEQFF; cdr3_nt: TGTGCCAGCAGCTCCATTAGTGCCCCAGGACTTGATAATGAGCAGTTCTTC
j_call: TRBJ2-6; d_call: -; v_call: TRBV7-8; clone_size: many; cdr3_aa: CASSLLAGANVLTF; cdr3_nt: TGTGCCAGCAGCTTACTGGCCGGGGCCAACGTCCTGACTTTC
j_call: TRBJ1-6; d_call: -; v_call: TRBV5-4; clone_size: -; cdr3_aa: CASSSHSILSPLHF; cdr3_nt: TGTGCCAGCAGCTCCCACAGCATCCTCTCACCCCTCCACTTT
j_call: TRBJ2-1; d_call: -; v_call: TRBV19; clone_size: once; cdr3_aa: CASSIGPISYNEQFF; cdr3_nt: TGTGCCAGTAGTATTGGGCCGATCTCCTACAATGAGCAGTTCTTC
j_call: TRBJ2-3; d_call: -; v_call: TRBV9; clone_size: few; cdr3_aa: CASSVVWEADTQYF; cdr3_nt: TGTGCCAGCAGCGTAGTATGGGAAGCAGATACGCAGTATTTT
j_call: TRBJ1-1; d_call: -; v_call: TRBV7-6; clone_size: many; cdr3_aa: CASSSSTGNTEAFF; cdr3_nt: TGTGCCAGCAGTTCCTCTACAGGGAACACTGAAGCTTTCTTT
j_call: TRBJ1-1; d_call: -; v_call: TRBV12-3/TRBV12-4; clone_size: -; cdr3_aa: CASSLGVPAPGMAFF; cdr3_nt: TGTGCCAGCAGTTTGGGGGTACCGGCTCCTGGCATGGCTTTCTTT
j_call: TRBJ2-5; d_call: -; v_call: TRBV7-9; clone_size: few; cdr3_aa: CASSSTGQQETQYF; cdr3_nt: TGTGCCAGCAGCTCAACCGGACAACAAGAGACCCAGTACTTC
j_call: TRBJ2-1; d_call: -; v_call: TRBV7-2; clone_size: many; cdr3_aa: CASSWGYNEQFF; cdr3_nt: TGTGCCAGCAGCTGGGGTTACAATGAGCAGTTCTTC
j_call: TRBJ2-5; d_call: -; v_call: TRBV7-9; clone_size: -; cdr3_aa: CASSLLDTDQETQYF; cdr3_nt: TGTGCCAGCAGCTTACTGGACACCGACCAAGAGACCCAGTACTTC
j_call: TRBJ1-5; d_call: -; v_call: TRBV9; clone_size: few; cdr3_aa: CASSVGQSNQPQHF; cdr3_nt: TGTGCCAGCAGCGTAGGGCAGAGCAATCAGCCCCAGCATTTT
j_call: TRBJ2-3; d_call: -; v_call: TRBV6-5; clone_size: few; cdr3_aa: CASSYSEGRSTDTQYF; cdr3_nt: TGTGCCAGCAGTTACTCCGAGGGGCGGAGCACAGATACGCAGTATTTT
j_call: TRBJ1-2; d_call: -; v_call: TRBV16; clone_size: -; cdr3_aa: CASSPGLAYGYTF; cdr3_nt: TGTGCCAGCAGTCCTGGCCTTGCCTACGGCTACACCTTC
j_call: TRBJ2-5; d_call: -; v_call: TRBV18; clone_size: -; cdr3_aa: CASSPLTTRGETQYF; cdr3_nt: TGTGCCAGCTCACCACTTACAACGAGGGGGGAGACCCAGTACTTC
j_call: TRBJ2-1; d_call: TRBD2; v_call: TRBV7-2; clone_size: many; cdr3_aa: CASSLVAGAYEQFF; cdr3_nt: TGTGCCAGCAGCTTAGTAGCGGGCGCTTATGAGCAGTTCTTC
j_call: TRBJ2-2; d_call: -; v_call: TRBV30; clone_size: -; cdr3_aa: CAWSEGDTGELFF; cdr3_nt: TGTGCCTGGAGTGAAGGGGACACCGGGGAGCTGTTTTTT
j_call: TRBJ1-1; d_call: -; v_call: TRBV28; clone_size: -; cdr3_aa: CASSPIISGTEAFF; cdr3_nt: TGTGCCAGCAGTCCGATTATCAGTGGCACTGAAGCTTTCTTT
j_call: TRBJ1-2; d_call: -; v_call: TRBV7-6; clone_size: many; cdr3_aa: CASSLDQFSTELF; cdr3_nt: TGTGCCAGCAGCTTAGATCAATTTTCGACGGAACTCTTC
j_call: TRBJ1-1; d_call: -; v_call: TRBV27; clone_size: -; cdr3_aa: CASSLSGGRGYTEAFF; cdr3_nt: TGTGCCAGCAGTTTATCCGGGGGGCGGGGGTACACTGAAGCTTTCTTT
j_call: TRBJ2-1; d_call: -; v_call: TRBV29-1; clone_size: -; cdr3_aa: CSVTRVAYNEQFF; cdr3_nt: TGCAGCGTTACCAGGGTAGCCTACAATGAGCAGTTCTTC
j_call: TRBJ1-2; d_call: TRBD1; v_call: TRBV7-9; clone_size: few; cdr3_aa: CASRSTGVAESYTF; cdr3_nt: TGTGCCAGCAGGTCGACAGGGGTGGCCGAAAGCTACACCTTC
j_call: TRBJ2-3; d_call: TRBD2; v_call: TRBV7-2; clone_size: many; cdr3_aa: CASSLVGGGLTGDTQYF; cdr3_nt: TGTGCCAGCAGCTTAGTAGGCGGGGGGCTAACCGGAGATACGCAGTATTTT
j_call: TRBJ1-5; d_call: TRBD1; v_call: TRBV6-5; clone_size: few; cdr3_aa: CASSYNRGSPSNQPQHF; cdr3_nt: TGTGCCAGCAGTTACAACAGGGGGTCCCCTAGCAATCAGCCCCAGCATTTT
j_call: TRBJ2-7; d_call: -; v_call: TRBV20-1; clone_size: -; cdr3_aa: CSAGSYEQYF; cdr3_nt: TGCAGTGCTGGCTCCTACGAGCAGTACTTC
j_call: TRBJ2-7; d_call: TRBD1; v_call: TRBV30; clone_size: few; cdr3_aa: CAWTQDRDYEQYF; cdr3_nt: TGTGCCTGGACCCAAGACAGGGACTACGAGCAGTACTTC
j_call: TRBJ1-2; d_call: -; v_call: TRBV7-2; clone_size: few; cdr3_aa: CASSLRGAEGYTF; cdr3_nt: TGTGCCAGCAGCCTAAGGGGGGCGGAAGGCTACACCTTC
j_call: TRBJ2-6; d_call: -; v_call: TRBV7-2; clone_size: -; cdr3_aa: CASSPNWGPGANVLTF; cdr3_nt: TGTGCCAGCAGCCCTAACTGGGGCCCCGGGGCCAACGTCCTGACTTTC
j_call: TRBJ2-1; d_call: TRBD2; v_call: TRBV19; clone_size: few; cdr3_aa: CASRPGTRFSNEQFF; cdr3_nt: TGTGCCAGTAGGCCGGGGACTAGGTTCTCCAATGAGCAGTTCTTC
j_call: TRBJ1-2; d_call: TRBD1; v_call: TRBV7-9; clone_size: -; cdr3_aa: CASSVGGTGGSNGYTF; cdr3_nt: TGTGCCAGCAGCGTAGGGGGGACAGGGGGCAGTAATGGCTACACCTTC
j_call: TRBJ1-2; d_call: TRBD1; v_call: TRBV20-1; clone_size: -; cdr3_aa: CSAHRGNYGYTF; cdr3_nt: TGCAGTGCCCACAGGGGTAACTATGGCTACACCTTC
j_call: TRBJ1-1; d_call: -; v_call: TRBV20-1; clone_size: -; cdr3_aa: CSASVDPNTEAFF; cdr3_nt: TGCAGTGCTAGTGTAGACCCAAACACTGAAGCTTTCTTT
j_call: TRBJ2-1; d_call: -; v_call: TRBV4-1; clone_size: -; cdr3_aa: CASSSLQGAGFYNEQFF; cdr3_nt: TGCGCCAGCAGCTCCCTGCAAGGGGCAGGATTCTACAATGAGCAGTTCTTC
j_call: TRBJ2-7; d_call: TRBD2; v_call: TRBV7-2; clone_size: -; cdr3_aa: CASSQWASRGMYEQYF; cdr3_nt: TGTGCCAGCAGCCAATGGGCTTCGCGGGGGATGTACGAGCAGTACTTC
j_call: TRBJ2-1; d_call: -; v_call: TRBV24-1; clone_size: -; cdr3_aa: CATSDPYGSSYNEQFF; cdr3_nt: TGTGCCACCAGTGATCCCTACGGGAGCTCCTACAATGAGCAGTTCTTC
j_call: TRBJ2-2; d_call: -; v_call: TRBV6-2/TRBV6-3; clone_size: -; cdr3_aa: CASSRNRGYTGELFF; cdr3_nt: TGTGCCAGCAGTCGGAACCGGGGGTACACCGGGGAGCTGTTTTTT
j_call: TRBJ2-3; d_call: -; v_call: TRBV7-2; clone_size: many; cdr3_aa: CASSLNSGLSTDTQYF; cdr3_nt: TGTGCCAGCAGTTTAAACTCGGGACTGTCCACAGATACGCAGTATTTT
j_call: TRBJ2-7; d_call: TRBD1; v_call: TRBV29-1; clone_size: -; cdr3_aa: CSVENPGQGSSYEQYF; cdr3_nt: TGCAGCGTTGAAAATCCGGGACAGGGGTCCTCCTACGAGCAGTACTTC
j_call: TRBJ2-3; d_call: -; v_call: TRBV7-6; clone_size: -; cdr3_aa: CASSFEEGYTDTQYF; cdr3_nt: TGTGCCAGCAGCTTCGAGGAGGGCTACACAGATACGCAGTATTTT
j_call: TRBJ2-1; d_call: -; v_call: TRBV29-1; clone_size: -; cdr3_aa: CSVRVGTYNEQFF; cdr3_nt: TGCAGCGTTCGGGTGGGAACCTACAATGAGCAGTTCTTC
j_call: TRBJ2-5; d_call: TRBD2; v_call: TRBV20-1; clone_size: once; cdr3_aa: CSARVGGGATQYF; cdr3_nt: TGCAGTGCTAGGGTTGGCGGGGGGGCCACCCAGTACTTC
j_call: TRBJ1-5; d_call: -; v_call: TRBV20-1; clone_size: -; cdr3_aa: CSAPRDPGSNQPQHF; cdr3_nt: TGCAGTGCTCCGCGAGACCCCGGGAGCAATCAGCCCCAGCATTTT
j_call: TRBJ1-6; d_call: -; v_call: TRBV7-1; clone_size: -; cdr3_aa: CASSDQDSQVSPLHF; cdr3_nt: TGTGCCAGCAGCGACCAGGACAGCCAAGTTTCACCCCTCCACTTT
j_call: TRBJ1-2; d_call: -; v_call: TRBV6-6; clone_size: few; cdr3_aa: CASSYSEARGGGYTF; cdr3_nt: TGTGCCAGCAGTTACTCCGAGGCCAGGGGAGGCGGCTACACCTTC
j_call: TRBJ2-6; d_call: -; v_call: TRBV7-8; clone_size: -; cdr3_aa: CASSLFGGGISGANVLTF; cdr3_nt: TGTGCCAGCAGCTTATTCGGGGGCGGAATCTCTGGGGCCAACGTCCTGACTTTC
j_call: TRBJ2-3; d_call: -; v_call: TRBV4-1; clone_size: -; cdr3_aa: CASSRGPTDTQYF; cdr3_nt: TGCGCCAGCAGCCGTGGCCCCACAGATACGCAGTATTTT
j_call: TRBJ2-3; d_call: -; v_call: TRBV7-2; clone_size: few; cdr3_aa: CASSLVTGRDTQYF; cdr3_nt: TGTGCCAGCAGCTTGGTTACAGGGCGAGATACGCAGTATTTT
j_call: TRBJ1-1; d_call: -; v_call: TRBV18; clone_size: -; cdr3_aa: CASSLSGFGTEAFF; cdr3_nt: TGTGCCAGCTCACTATCGGGGTTTGGCACTGAAGCTTTCTTT
j_call: TRBJ1-5; d_call: -; v_call: TRBV20-1; clone_size: -; cdr3_aa: CSASGTTGSRNQPQHF; cdr3_nt: TGCAGTGCCAGTGGGACAACAGGGAGTCGCAATCAGCCCCAGCATTTT
j_call: TRBJ1-2; d_call: -; v_call: TRBV5-1; clone_size: few; cdr3_aa: CASSLDIRYGYTF; cdr3_nt: TGCGCCAGCAGCCTTGATATTCGTTACGGCTACACCTTC
j_call: TRBJ1-2; d_call: -; v_call: TRBV15; clone_size: -; cdr3_aa: CATSTQRSRSYFYGYTF; cdr3_nt: TGTGCCACCAGCACACAGAGAAGCCGCTCTTACTTTTATGGCTACACCTTC